A single sample is the source of the 32 T cell receptor beta chains below, sequenced in a study of shared clonotypes between healthy human individuals. Generated by immunoSEQ multiplex PCR, the TCRdb table keeps only in-frame clones and is missing some. The table has about 960,000 clones, 60% to 85% seen once. The specimen sequenced was memory CD4+ T cells sorted from blood. Specified subset: CD45RA-negative fraction. The receptors were sampled from a man younger than 35 in good health.

This clone was seen more than once but under ten times. V usage is TRBV5-1 and J usage is TRBJ2-3, with 7 positions matching TRBD1. Germline trimming cut 4 bases from V and 3 bases from J; bases unmatched to any gene: 2. The germline V gene has CDR1 SGHRS and CDR2 YFSETQ. The CDR3 runs to 13 residues. The CDR3 DNA is TGCGCCAGCAGCACAGGGGTTACAGATACGCAGTATTTT. This translates into CASSTGVTDTQYF.

The V and J genes are TRBV6-5 and TRBJ1-1, with D maybe TRBD1 (6 bases). CDR3 length: 13 residues. Germline CDR1 reads MNHEY; CDR2 reads SVGAGI. Trimming cost V 7 bases and J 1 base, with 10 bases left between them. CDR3 loop: CASKGGRNTEAFF. The CDR3 region has the DNA TGTGCCAGCAAGGGGGGGCGGAACACTGAAGCTTTCTTT.

The V call is TRBV7-2, the J call TRBJ2-5, with D perhaps matching TRBD1 or TRBD2 (5 bases each). Germline V gene data show CDR1 as SGHTA and CDR2 as FQGNSA. V was trimmed by 1 base and J by 6 bases, leaving 12 bases between them. This CDR3 has 14 amino acids. This CDR3 reads CASSLDPGPQTQYF. The CDR3 nucleotides are TGTGCCAGCAGCTTAGACCCGGGACCTCAGACCCAGTACTTC.

V gene TRBV10-3 combines with J gene TRBJ2-3, with 7 bases fitting TRBD1. This CDR3 is 14 amino acids long. Germline CDR1 reads ENHRY; CDR2 reads SYGVKD. Unmatched junction bases numbered 4, after V lost 0 bases and J lost 7 bases. Here the CDR3 reads CAISESGTAYTQYF. CDR3 nucleotides: TGTGCCATCAGTGAGTCGGGGACAGCATATACGCAGTATTTT.

V is TRBV5-4 and J is TRBJ2-7; maybe TRBD1 (6 bases). The CDR3 loop spans 15 amino acids. CDR1 is SGHNT and CDR2 is YYREEE in the germline V gene (reference sequence). Trimming removed 4 bases from V and 0 bases from J, with 14 bases in between. The CDR3 DNA is TGTGCCAGCAGCCTAATGGACAGACCCTCCTACGAGCAGTACTTC. Translated: CASSLMDRPSYEQYF. Full variable domain (missing parts from reference TRBV5-4 and TRBJ2-7): ETGVTQSPTHLIKTRGQQVTLRCSSQSGHNTVSWYQQALGQGPQFIFQYYREEENGRGNFPPRFSGLQFPNYSSELNVNALELDDSALYLCASSLMDRPSYEQYFGPGTRLTVT.

The chain carries TRBV11-2 and TRBJ2-3; 7 bases fit TRBD1. V was pared by 5 bases and J by 4 bases, with 9 bases of the junction left unmatched. The germline V gene encodes CDR1 SGHAT and CDR2 FQNNGV. CDR3 size: 15 residues. CDR3 amino acids: CASSQARGPADTQYF. The DNA of the CDR3 is TGTGCCAGCAGCCAAGCAAGGGGGCCCGCAGATACGCAGTATTTT.

This clone was picked up many times. J is TRBJ2-3 and V is TRBV30, with TRBD2 matching 8 bases. Germline V gene lookup returns CDR1 GTSNPN and CDR2 SVGIG (reference sequence). V was pared by 0 bases and J by 5 bases, with 7 bases of the junction left unmatched. This CDR3 comprises 15 residues. DNA of the CDR3: TGTGCCTGGAGTGTGGAAGCGGGGGCTCGAGATACGCAGTATTTT. Protein: CAWSVEAGARDTQYF.

This clone showed up just once. The V call is TRBV7-2, the J call TRBJ2-4; 7 nucleotides line up with TRBD2. V lost 3 bases and J lost 2; bases outside the gene matches: 7. The CDR3 extends over 16 amino acids. The germline CDR1 and CDR2 sequences are SGHTA and FQGNSA. CDR3 DNA sequence: TGTGCCAGCAGCTTCCGACGGGGGGTTTCCAAAAACATTCAGTACTTC. This codes for CASSFRRGVSKNIQYF.

The V call is TRBV5-8, the J call TRBJ1-6, with D uncertain. From germline, CDR1 is SGHTS and CDR2 YDEGEE. The CDR3 loop spans 16 amino acids. The V end lost 1 base, the J end lost 10 bases, and 18 bases lay between the germline ends. CDR3 sequence (DNA): TGTGCCAGCAGCTTGAGTTCGGCAAACGCACGCTCACCCCTCCACTTT. Its translation is CASSLSSANARSPLHF.

The sample holds a few counts of this clone. This sequence joins TRBV5-5 and TRBJ2-2; weak D call: TRBD1 (6 bases). The V gene lost 4 bases and the J gene lost 6 bases, with 10 bases spanning the gap. The CDR3 runs 13 residues. The germline CDR1 and CDR2 sequences are SGHKS and YYEKEE (reference sequence). For the CDR3, the DNA is TGTGCCAGCAGCCGACAGGAGTCCGGGGAGCTGTTTTTT. Its translation is CASSRQESGELFF.

The chain has TRBV15 and TRBJ1-5, with D tentatively TRBD1 (6 bases). Trimming pared 1 base from V and 5 bases from J, leaving 9 bases between. This CDR3 has 14 residues. CDR1 and CDR2 from the germline V gene are LNHNV and YYDKDF (reference sequence). DNA for the CDR3: TGTGCCACCAGCAGAGGGGACAAAGATCAGCCCCAGCATTTT. Translation gives CATSRGDKDQPQHF.

In DNA, the CDR3 is TGCGCCAGCAGCCCGAGGGACAGACAAGAGACCCAGTACTTC. Its translation: CASSPRDRQETQYF. V is TRBV4-1 and J is TRBJ2-5; TRBD1 matches at 7 bases. The germline CDR1 and CDR2 sequences are MGHRA and YSYEKL. CDR3 length equals 14 residues. Trimming took 4 bases from V and 2 from J; bases not matched to a gene: 4.

The V gene is TRBV28, the J gene TRBJ1-1; D call uncertain. The CDR3 is 12 residues long. Trimming shortened V by 5 bases and J by 5 bases, and 9 bases separated the two germline ends. The germline V gene has CDR1 MDHEN and CDR2 SYDVKM. CDR3 protein: CASSLVSTEAFF. The CDR3 DNA is TGTGCCAGCAGTCTGGTTAGTACTGAAGCTTTCTTT.

In the case of this clone: A read error likely explains this, since a far larger clone differs by one base. Written as DNA, the CDR3 is TGTGCCAGCAGTGACCCGTACCTCTCTGGGGCCAACGTCCTGACTTTC. Protein: CASSDPYLSGANVLTF. This chain uses TRBV2 with TRBJ2-6; D uncertain. The V and J ends lost 3 bases and 0 bases respectively, with 9 bases between them. Germline V gene data show CDR1 as SNHLY and CDR2 as FYNNEI. The CDR3 has 16 amino acids.

The chain uses TRBV2 and TRBJ2-2, with 9 bases that match TRBD1. This CDR3 is 15 amino acids long. Losses at the gene ends were 4 bases for V and 3 bases for J; bases not matched to a gene: 3. Germline V gene lookup returns CDR1 SNHLY and CDR2 FYNNEI. CDR3 residues: CASSGQGGHTGELFF. In DNA form, the CDR3 reads TGTGCCAGCAGTGGACAGGGGGGGCACACCGGGGAGCTGTTTTTT. Using reference TRBV2 and TRBJ2-2 for the parts outside the CDR3, the full variable domain is EPEVTQTPSHQVTQMGQEVILRCVPISNHLYFYWYRQILGQKVEFLVSFYNNEISEKSEIFDDQFSVERPDGSNFTLKIRSTKLEDSAMYFCASSGQGGHTGELFFGEGSRLTVL.

V usage is TRBV30 and J usage is TRBJ2-3; the D call may be TRBD1 or TRBD2 (5 bases each). There are 15 residues in the CDR3. Deletions cut 1 base from V and 2 bases from J, with 13 bases between. The V gene's germline CDR1 is GTSNPN and CDR2 SVGIG (reference sequence). The CDR3 loop reads CAWSAGGKNTDTQYF. In DNA, the CDR3 is TGTGCCTGGAGTGCTGGGGGTAAAAACACAGATACGCAGTATTTT.

The V gene is TRBV19, the J gene TRBJ1-6, with D tentatively TRBD1 (6 bases). The CDR3 length is 14 residues. CDR1 and CDR2 from the germline V gene are LNHDA and SQIVND (reference sequence). Deletions cut 7 bases from V and 9 bases from J, with 16 bases between. CDR3 nucleotides: TGTGCCAGTACCGAGGACGGGGGCGGTTCACCCCTCCACTTT. It translates to CASTEDGGGSPLHF. The complete variable domain, with remaining parts taken from reference TRBV19 and TRBJ1-6, reads DGGITQSPKYLFRKEGQNVTLSCEQNLNHDAMYWYRQDPGQGLRLIYYSQIVNDFQKGDIAEGYSVSREKKESFPLTVTSAQKNPTAFYLCASTEDGGGSPLHFGNGTRLTVT.

This clone has ten or more counts. This chain links TRBV18 with TRBJ1-1; 7 positions agree with TRBD1. The V gene end was trimmed by 4 bases and the J gene end by 2 bases; junction bases not matched to a gene: 13. The CDR3 extends over 17 amino acids. Looked up from germline, CDR1 is KGHSH and CDR2 is LQKENI. The CDR3 loop is CASSRTGTVYVNTEAFF. In DNA form, the CDR3 reads TGTGCCAGCTCACGTACCGGGACAGTCTATGTCAACACTGAAGCTTTCTTT. Looking up the rest from reference TRBV18 and TRBJ1-1 gives the full variable domain: NAGVMQNPRHLVRRRGQEARLRCSPMKGHSHVYWYRQLPEEGLKFMVYLQKENIIDESGMPKERFSAEFPKEGPSILRIQQVVRGDSAAYFCASSRTGTVYVNTEAFFGQGTRLTVV.

The V and J genes are TRBV7-9 and TRBJ1-3; no clear D. The length of the CDR3 is 14 residues. The germline V and J ends were trimmed by 3 bases and 0 bases, with 6 bases remaining between them. The germline CDR1 and CDR2 sequences are SEHNR and FQNEAQ (reference sequence). CDR3: CASSFKYSGNTIYF. In DNA, the CDR3 is TGTGCCAGCAGCTTCAAGTACTCTGGAAACACCATATATTTT.

The chain joins TRBV6-5 to TRBJ1-5; D is ambiguous. V was cut by 6 bases and J by 1 base, with 7 bases left in between. Germline CDR1 is MNHEY and CDR2 is SVGAGI. The CDR3 contains 13 residues. CDR3 sequence reads: CASRFGSNQPQHF. The CDR3, as DNA: TGTGCCAGCAGATTTGGGAGCAATCAGCCCCAGCATTTT.

V and J are TRBV10-1 and TRBJ1-1; a weak D match, TRBD1 (5 bases). V lost 2 bases, J lost 5 bases, and 9 bases lay in between. Germline V gives CDR1 WNHNN, CDR2 SYGVQD (reference sequence). The CDR3 loop spans 13 amino acids. CDR3 sequence reads: CASSEGGLTEAFF. The CDR3 nucleotides are TGCGCCAGCAGTGAGGGGGGGTTGACTGAAGCTTTCTTT.

Worth noting for this clone: The conserved final phenylalanine or tryptophan is absent from the CDR3, which likely points to a read error. The chain carries TRBV5-1 and TRBJ1-2; 7 positions match TRBD1. The junction had 15 bases not matched to a gene; V was cut back by 2 bases and J by 8 bases. Germline CDR1 and CDR2: SGHRS and YFSETQ. The CDR3 extends over 16 amino acids. CDR3 protein: CASSFSQGGSILGYTY. CDR3 DNA: TGCGCCAGCAGCTTTTCCCAGGGGGGATCCATACTAGGCTACACCTAC.

V usage is TRBV11-3 and J usage is TRBJ1-1, with TRBD1 as a possible D gene (6 bases). Trimming took 0 bases from V and 6 from J, leaving 8 bases between them. Per germline, CDR1 SGHNT and CDR2 YENEEA. This CDR3 has 13 amino acids. In nucleotides, the CDR3 is TGTGCCAGCAGCTTAGAGGGGGCAGCTGAAGCTTTCTTT. Residues: CASSLEGAAEAFF.

This clone was picked up a small number of times. The sample contains more than one DNA sequence encoding this CDR3. V usage is TRBV19 and J usage is TRBJ2-2; 10 positions agree with TRBD1. Germline V gives CDR1 LNHDA, CDR2 SQIVND (reference sequence). CDR3 length equals 16 residues. Trimming took 5 bases from V and 1 from J; bases not matched to a gene: 4. In DNA, the CDR3 is TGTGCCAGTAGTCCACGGACAGGGGGGAACACCGGGGAGCTGTTTTTT. Translated, it gives CASSPRTGGNTGELFF.

The V gene is TRBV30, the J gene TRBJ2-3; 7 bases are shared with TRBD2. The trim removed 3 bases at V and 1 base at J, leaving 4 bases unmatched. The CDR3 is 14 amino acids. Germline V gene sequence: CDR1 GTSNPN, CDR2 SVGIG (reference sequence). The CDR3 here is CAWRGGLGTDTQYF. For the CDR3, the DNA is TGTGCCTGGAGGGGTGGACTAGGCACAGATACGCAGTATTTT.

Turning to this clone: The sample contains more than one DNA sequence encoding this CDR3. The rearrangement joins TRBV4-3 to TRBJ1-2; D unclear. The CDR3 consists of 15 residues. Trimming took 0 bases from V and 2 from J, leaving 10 bases between them. Germline lookup yields CDR1 LGHNA and CDR2 YSLEER. This chain's CDR3 is CASSQDVLLNYGYTF. The CDR3 DNA sequence: TGCGCCAGCAGCCAAGATGTGCTACTGAACTATGGCTACACCTTC.

The rearrangement uses TRBV7-2 and TRBJ1-6; D is possibly TRBD1 (6 bases). The germline gives CDR1 SGHTA, CDR2 FQGNSA. The CDR3 spans 15 residues. Trimming shortened V by 2 bases and J by 8 bases, and 13 bases separated the two germline ends. CDR3 nucleotides: TGTGCCAGCAGCTTATTGGTGGCAGGGGATTCACCCCTCCACTTT. It codes for CASSLLVAGDSPLHF.

As concerns this clone: This may come from a read error, since a much larger clone is one base off. The genes are TRBV10-2 and TRBJ2-2; no clear D gene. V dropped 5 bases and J dropped 6 bases, with 13 bases sitting between them. Germline V gives CDR1 WSHSY, CDR2 SAAADI. This CDR3 contains 14 residues. CDR3 DNA sequence: TGCGCCAGCAGTCTAACAGAGAGAGCCGGGGAGCTGTTTTTT. It encodes CASSLTERAGELFF.

The gene calls are TRBV5-1 and TRBJ2-5; D is unclear. This CDR3 has 14 residues. Germline V gene lookup returns CDR1 SGHRS and CDR2 YFSETQ. Trimming removed 0 bases from V and 0 bases from J, with 6 bases in between. The CDR3 region has the DNA TGCGCCAGCAGCTTGGTTAGAAACCAAGAGACCCAGTACTTC. Translation gives CASSLVRNQETQYF.

This chain connects TRBV6-1 to TRBJ1-1; D is unresolved. In germline, CDR1 is MNHNS, CDR2 SASEGT. V was cut by 6 bases and J by 0 bases, with 8 bases left in between. The CDR3 has 13 residues. The CDR3 is CASSPLLNTEAFF. CDR3 coding DNA: TGTGCCAGCAGCCCTTTATTGAACACTGAAGCTTTCTTT.

The rearrangement joins TRBV5-1 to TRBJ2-5, with 12 nucleotides matching TRBD1. This CDR3 comprises 16 residues. Per the germline V gene, CDR1 is SGHRS and CDR2 is YFSETQ. The V segment lost 5 bases and the J segment 7 bases; nucleotides outside the gene matches: 12. The CDR3 region has the DNA TGCGCCAGCAGAACCGGGACAGGGGGCGCCCAGGGGACCCAGTACTTC. This codes for CASRTGTGGAQGTQYF.

The V gene is TRBV2, the J gene TRBJ2-5; weak D call: TRBD2 (5 bases). The germline V gene encodes CDR1 SNHLY and CDR2 FYNNEI. V lost 8 bases, J lost 0 bases, and 13 bases lay in between. The CDR3 is 14 residues long. CDR3 residues: CASRSRGHQETQYF. The CDR3 DNA is TGTGCCAGCCGATCCCGGGGTCACCAAGAGACCCAGTACTTC.